Following are 6 T cell receptor beta chains from one sample sequenced in a study of blood T cell repertoires in COVID-19. The protocol was immunoSEQ multiplex PCR, while the TCRdb copy is restricted to in-frame clones and leaves out a portion. The table lists 300,000 to 350,000 clones, around nine tenths of them singletons. Sequenced material: peripheral blood. Receptor source: a woman in her seventies with COVID-19, enrolled during active disease.

This chain joins TRBV6-6 and TRBJ1-2, with D maybe TRBD1 (6 bases). The V end lost 2 bases, the J end lost 5 bases, and 12 bases lay between the germline ends. CDR3 length: 14 amino acids. CDR1 and CDR2 (germline): MNHNY, SVGAGI (reference sequence). In nucleotides, the CDR3 is TGTGCCAGCAGTTACGGTTACAGGGCGTATGGCTACACCTTC. Its protein is CASSYGYRAYGYTF.

As DNA, the CDR3 is TGTGCCAGCAGCTTAGTCGGCGGCTACGAGCAGTACTTC. It specifies CASSLVGGYEQYF. The J gene is TRBJ2-7, the V gene TRBV11-3; D not certain. Germline CDR1 reads SGHNT; CDR2 reads YENEEA. Trimming pared 1 base from V and 3 bases from J, leaving 7 bases between. The CDR3 runs to 13 residues.

As to this clone: The same CDR3 is also encoded by other DNA sequences in this sample. The rearrangement uses TRBV12-3 or TRBV12-4 and TRBJ1-1, with a tentative D call TRBD1 (5 bases). The CDR3 is 13 residues long. V lost 1 base, J lost 4 bases, and 7 bases lay in between. The CDR3: CASSLGGGTEAFF. CDR3 coding DNA: TGTGCCAGCAGTTTAGGGGGCGGCACTGAAGCTTTCTTT.

V and J are TRBV7-2 and TRBJ1-1; D ambiguous. Trimming shortened V by 4 bases and J by 5 bases, and 17 bases separated the two germline ends. This CDR3 is built from 15 residues. Germline V gene sequence: CDR1 SGHTA, CDR2 FQGNSA. The CDR3 bases are TGTGCCAGCAGCTCGCTTCCGGGAGGGCATACTGAAGCTTTCTTT. This codes for CASSSLPGGHTEAFF.

The chain recombines TRBV4-1 with TRBJ2-3; possible D gene TRBD1, 5 bases. Per germline, CDR1 MGHRA and CDR2 YSYEKL. The CDR3 is 15 amino acids. Trimming took off 2 bases at V and 6 bases at J, with 15 bases between the two ends. DNA for the CDR3: TGCGCCAGCAGCCAACAGGGCCCTTGGATTGATACGCAGTATTTT. Amino acids: CASSQQGPWIDTQYF.

This sequence joins TRBV19 and TRBJ1-4; D not resolved. Per germline, CDR1 LNHDA and CDR2 SQIVND (reference sequence). The V end lost 2 bases, the J end lost 7 bases, and 14 bases lay between the germline ends. This CDR3 comprises 15 residues. In DNA form, the CDR3 reads TGTGCCAGTAGTATAAGGGCCCAAAGCGGTGAAAAACTGTTTTTT. It encodes CASSIRAQSGEKLFF.